Listed below are T cell receptor beta chains from one sample, sequenced in a study of cytomegalovirus exposure and HLA in healthy donors. Profiling relied on immunoSEQ multiplex PCR, and the TCRdb table lists in-frame clones only, not all of them. Here the sample spans over 85,000 clones, roughly four fifths being singletons. Sequenced material: PBMCs. The receptors derive from a man aged 25-45 years in good health and CMV-seronegative. CDR3s leave out the opening cysteine and the closing phenylalanine or tryptophan.

j_call v_call cdr3_aa
TRBJ2-1 TRBV5-4 ASSLAGPNEQF
TRBJ2-3 TRBV4-3 ASSQDGAGGRDTQY
TRBJ1-1 TRBV19 ASSIGTGSYGTEAF
TRBJ2-3 TRBV5-4 ASSPGQNFYTQY
TRBJ1-1 TRBV7-3 ASSADRLNTEAF
TRBJ1-1 TRBV19 ASSTGQGRTEAF
TRBJ1-1 TRBV4-1 ASSQVDRGRTEAF
TRBJ2-1 TRBV5-1 ASSLGDRTPNEQF
TRBJ1-1 TRBV7-9 ASSWGRQGIDTEAF
TRBJ2-2 TRBV28 ASLSGGNTGELF
TRBJ2-7 TRBV5-1 ASSTGTGAYEQY
TRBJ2-3 TRBV7-2 ASSSPVREPFTDTQY
TRBJ2-3 TRBV27 ASSLSAGGPTDTQY
TRBJ2-2 TRBV5-1 ASSLQGGTGELF